A selection of T cell receptor beta chains follows, all from one sample in a study of blood T cell repertoires in COVID-19. The repertoire was sequenced with immunoSEQ multiplex PCR; TCRdb's copy has only in-frame clones and lacks some. The data show more than 150,000 clones, approximately 84% seen once. Sequenced material: peripheral blood. All receptors come from a woman older than 75 with acute or convalescent COVID-19. Each CDR3 is given with its conserved first and last residue. D genes are given only for firm matches. Clone size is shown for a subset of rows, as once, few, many or a class of expanded clone.

clone_size	j_call	v_call	d_call	cdr3_nt	cdr3_aa
few	TRBJ2-2	TRBV14	NA	TGTGCCAGCAGCCCCCTTCGCTGGCGGACCGGGGAGCTGTTTTTT	CASSPLRWRTGELFF
NA	TRBJ2-1	TRBV19	TRBD1	TGTGCCAGTAACAGGGGCTCCCTGAGCTCCTACAATGAGCAGTTCTTC	CASNRGSLSSYNEQFF
NA	TRBJ2-7	TRBV7-8	NA	TGTGCCAGCAGCTTAGGGGGCAAACCCTACGAGCAGTACTTC	CASSLGGKPYEQYF
NA	TRBJ2-3	TRBV10-1	TRBD1	TGCGCCAGCAGTCTAGGACAGGGGGCTACAGATACGCAGTATTTT	CASSLGQGATDTQYF
NA	TRBJ1-1	TRBV25-1	NA	TGTGCCAGCAGTGCCAGACAGTCACCTATGGGTGAAGCTTTCTTT	CASSARQSPMGEAFF
NA	TRBJ2-7	TRBV2	NA	TGTGCCAGCAGTAGCGAAGGAAGAGGTAACTACGAGCAGTACTTC	CASSSEGRGNYEQYF
NA	TRBJ1-6	TRBV2	NA	TGTGCCAGCAGTGAGGGCGCTTATTCACCCCTCCACTTT	CASSEGAYSPLHF
NA	TRBJ2-2	TRBV10-3	NA	TGTGCCATCAGTGAAGTGGGAGGGAACACCGGGGAGCTGTTTTTT	CAISEVGGNTGELFF
once	TRBJ2-3	TRBV5-5	TRBD2	TGTGCCAGCAGCTTGAACCCCCTGACTAGCGGGGATAAGCTTACGCAGTATTTT	CASSLNPLTSGDKLTQYF
NA	TRBJ2-1	TRBV10-1	TRBD2	TGCGCCAGCAGTGAGGGCAGCGGGAGTGATGAGCAGTTCTTC	CASSEGSGSDEQFF
few	TRBJ2-2	TRBV9	NA	TGTGCCAGCAGCGTAGCTAGCGCGAACACCGGGGAGCTGTTTTTT	CASSVASANTGELFF
few	TRBJ1-6	TRBV20-1	NA	TGCAGTGCTAGTTCGGGGGATTCACCCCTCCACTTT	CSASSGDSPLHF
NA	TRBJ2-3	TRBV2	NA	TGTGCCAGCAGGGCTCGGGTGGGCACAGATACGCAGTATTTT	CASRARVGTDTQYF
few	TRBJ1-2	TRBV3-1/TRBV3-2	TRBD1	TGTGCCAGCAGCCGGACAGGGGATGGCTACACCTTC	CASSRTGDGYTF
NA	TRBJ1-2	TRBV20-1	TRBD1	TGCAGTGCTAGTCCACAGGGGGCTGATGGCTACACCTTC	CSASPQGADGYTF
once	TRBJ2-2	TRBV24-1	TRBD2	TGTGCCACCAGTGACACAACTCCTAGCGGGGTGGGCTCCGGGGAGCTGTTTTTT	CATSDTTPSGVGSGELFF
NA	TRBJ1-1	TRBV5-1	NA	TGCGCCAGCAGCTTGGGGGCGAAAAAGCACACTGAAGCTTTCTTT	CASSLGAKKHTEAFF
NA	TRBJ1-3	TRBV18	TRBD1	TGTGCCAGCTCACCAGTCGGACAGGGGGCAACCCTCTCTGGAAACACCATATATTTT	CASSPVGQGATLSGNTIYF
NA	TRBJ2-2	TRBV30	NA	TGTGCCTGGAGACGAGACGGGACCGGGGAGCTGTTTTTT	CAWRRDGTGELFF
NA	TRBJ1-2	TRBV19	NA	TGTGCCAGTAGTCCCCAGAGGAGGGATACTAACTATGGCTACACCTTC	CASSPQRRDTNYGYTF
NA	TRBJ2-7	TRBV6-5	TRBD2	TGTGCCAGCAGACGCTCGGGGGGTTACGAGCAGTACTTC	CASRRSGGYEQYF
NA	TRBJ2-7	TRBV6-6	NA	TGTGCCAGCAGTCCGACACCTCCTAGCGGAGGGGGGTACGAGCAGTACTTC	CASSPTPPSGGGYEQYF
once	TRBJ2-4	TRBV9	TRBD1	TGTGCCAGCAGCATTGGGACAGGGGGTCAAAACATTCAGTACTTC	CASSIGTGGQNIQYF
NA	TRBJ2-4	TRBV15	NA	TGTGCCACCAGCTCCCGGACCCGGGAAGGTCGAAACATTCAGTACTTC	CATSSRTREGRNIQYF
NA	TRBJ1-3	TRBV5-5	NA	TGTGCCAGCAGCTTCGGGACTCACTCTGGAAACACCATATATTTT	CASSFGTHSGNTIYF
NA	TRBJ1-5	TRBV19	NA	TGTGCCAGTAGTTTAGGACAGACCAAGCCCCAGCATTTT	CASSLGQTKPQHF
NA	TRBJ1-3	TRBV3-1/TRBV3-2	NA	TGTGCCAGCAGCCAAGCCGTTAGCTCTGGAAACACCATATATTTT	CASSQAVSSGNTIYF
once	TRBJ2-7	TRBV7-2	NA	TGTGCCAGCCGACTAGGGGGGGGAAGCTCCTACGAGCAGTACTTC	CASRLGGGSSYEQYF
NA	TRBJ2-7	TRBV21-1	NA	TGTGCCAGCAGCAAAGGCCGTGGGAGAGGTTGCGAGCAGTACTTC	CASSKGRGRGCEQYF
NA	TRBJ1-5	TRBV24-1	NA	TGTGCCACCAGGGGAGCCAATCAGCCCCAGCATTTT	CATRGANQPQHF
NA	TRBJ1-4	TRBV30	NA	TGTGCCTGGGGGGGCGATGAAAAACTGTTTTTT	CAWGGDEKLFF
NA	TRBJ2-7	TRBV5-1	TRBD1	TGCGCCAGCAGCTTGCTGGGACAGGGTGGCGACGAGCAGTACTTC	CASSLLGQGGDEQYF
NA	TRBJ1-2	TRBV28	TRBD1	TGTGCCAGCAGTTCTCAGGGGGCGAACTATGGCTACACCTTC	CASSSQGANYGYTF
NA	TRBJ2-1	TRBV19	NA	TGTGCCAGCCGCAGGGGAGGGCCCCAAGAGCAGTTCTTC	CASRRGGPQEQFF
NA	TRBJ2-1	TRBV11-3	TRBD2	TGTGCCAGCAGCCGTAAGACTAGCAGGGCCTACAATGAGCAGTTCTTC	CASSRKTSRAYNEQFF
few	TRBJ2-7	TRBV10-1	TRBD2	TGCGCCAGCAGTGAGTTCACATCACTAGCGTACAACGAGCAGTACTTC	CASSEFTSLAYNEQYF
once	TRBJ1-2	TRBV11-3	TRBD1	TGTGCCAGCAGCTTTAAAGACAGGGGGTATGGCTACACCTTC	CASSFKDRGYGYTF
NA	TRBJ1-1	TRBV6-4	TRBD1	TGTGCCAGCAGTCTCCGGACAGGAGGGAACACTGAAGCTTTCTTT	CASSLRTGGNTEAFF
NA	TRBJ1-6	TRBV7-8	TRBD1	TGTGCCAGCAGCTTAGGGGACAGGGAGGGATCACCCCTCCACTTT	CASSLGDREGSPLHF
NA	TRBJ1-1	TRBV30	NA	TGTGCCTGGAGTGTACGGGTGGACAGCGAAGCTTTCTTT	CAWSVRVDSEAFF
NA	TRBJ1-6	TRBV30	TRBD1	TGTGCCTGGACTTCGGGACAGGGAGTAAGTTCACCCCTCCACTTT	CAWTSGQGVSSPLHF
NA	TRBJ1-6	TRBV18	NA	TGTGCCAGCTCACCATCCAGCCATGGACAGCTCTATAATTCACCCCTCCACTTT	CASSPSSHGQLYNSPLHF
NA	TRBJ1-2	TRBV10-3	NA	TGTGCCATCAGTGATGGTCAGGGCATGAATGGCTACACCTTC	CAISDGQGMNGYTF
NA	TRBJ2-5	TRBV3-1/TRBV3-2	NA	TGTGCCAGCAGACGCTCTGGACGGAGGACCCAAGAGACCCAGTACTTC	CASRRSGRRTQETQYF
NA	TRBJ1-3	TRBV3-1/TRBV3-2	TRBD1	TGTGCCAGCACTAACAGGGGTGGAAACACCATATATTTT	CASTNRGGNTIYF
NA	TRBJ2-7	TRBV6-5	NA	TGTGCCAGCAGTTACTCGGGGGGTATGAGCTACGAGCAGTACTTC	CASSYSGGMSYEQYF
NA	TRBJ1-3	TRBV11-2	NA	TGTGCCAGCAGCTTAGCACTCGGCAGGGGTTACTCTGGAAACACCATATATTTT	CASSLALGRGYSGNTIYF
NA	TRBJ1-1	TRBV10-2	NA	TGCGCCAGCAGTGCTTGGTCGGTGGGGGCTGAGCACACTGAAGCTTTCTTT	CASSAWSVGAEHTEAFF
once	TRBJ2-1	TRBV4-1	NA	TGCGCCAGCAGCCAAGGAGAGCTGTATGAGCAGTTCTTC	CASSQGELYEQFF
NA	TRBJ1-1	TRBV5-1	TRBD1	TGCGCCAGCAGCCCCCCGGGGACAGCGAACACTGAAGCTTTCTTT	CASSPPGTANTEAFF
NA	TRBJ2-5	TRBV6-2/TRBV6-3	NA	TGTGCCAGCAGTTACGGCGCGGGGTACCAAGAGACCCAGTACTTC	CASSYGAGYQETQYF
NA	TRBJ2-1	TRBV7-9	TRBD2	TGTGCCAGCAGCCCCCTGACTAGCGGGTCCTACAATGAGCAGTTCTTC	CASSPLTSGSYNEQFF
NA	TRBJ1-4	TRBV2	TRBD1	TGTGCCAGCAGTGAATTTAGAGGGACAGGGGGCCAAAAACTGTTTTTT	CASSEFRGTGGQKLFF